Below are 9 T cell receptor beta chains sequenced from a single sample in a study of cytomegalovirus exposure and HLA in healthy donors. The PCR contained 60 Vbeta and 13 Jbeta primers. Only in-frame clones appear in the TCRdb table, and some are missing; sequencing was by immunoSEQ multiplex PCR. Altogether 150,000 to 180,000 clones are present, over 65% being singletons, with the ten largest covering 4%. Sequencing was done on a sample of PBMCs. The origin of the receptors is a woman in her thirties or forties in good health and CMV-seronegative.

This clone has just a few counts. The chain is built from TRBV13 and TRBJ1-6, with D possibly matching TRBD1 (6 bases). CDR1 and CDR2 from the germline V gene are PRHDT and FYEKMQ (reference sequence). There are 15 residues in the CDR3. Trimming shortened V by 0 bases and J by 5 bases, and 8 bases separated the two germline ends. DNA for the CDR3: TGTGCCAGCAGCTTAGGCAGGGGTGATAATTCACCCCTCCACTTT. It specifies CASSLGRGDNSPLHF.

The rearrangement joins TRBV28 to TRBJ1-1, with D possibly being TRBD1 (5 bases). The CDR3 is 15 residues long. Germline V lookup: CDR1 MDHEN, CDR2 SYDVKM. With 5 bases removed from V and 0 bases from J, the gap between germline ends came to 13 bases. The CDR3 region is CASSGGGWVNTEAFF. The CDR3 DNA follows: TGTGCCAGCAGTGGGGGGGGATGGGTGAACACTGAAGCTTTCTTT.

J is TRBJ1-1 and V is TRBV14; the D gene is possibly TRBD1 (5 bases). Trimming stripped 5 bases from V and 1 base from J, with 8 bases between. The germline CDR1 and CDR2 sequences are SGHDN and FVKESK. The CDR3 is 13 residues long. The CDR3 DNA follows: TGTGCCAGCAGCATAGACAGGAACACTGAAGCTTTCTTT. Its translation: CASSIDRNTEAFF.

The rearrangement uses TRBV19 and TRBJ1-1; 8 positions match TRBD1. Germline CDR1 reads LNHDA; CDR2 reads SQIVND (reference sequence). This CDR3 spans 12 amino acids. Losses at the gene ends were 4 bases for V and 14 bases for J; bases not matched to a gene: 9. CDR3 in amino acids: CASSTSDRGGFF. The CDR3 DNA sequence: TGTGCCAGTAGTACCAGCGACAGGGGCGGATTCTTT. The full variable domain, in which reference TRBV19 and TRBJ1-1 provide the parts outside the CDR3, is DGGITQSPKYLFRKEGQNVTLSCEQNLNHDAMYWYRQDPGQGLRLIYYSQIVNDFQKGDIAEGYSVSREKKESFPLTVTSAQKNPTAFYLCASSTSDRGGFFGQGTRLTVV.

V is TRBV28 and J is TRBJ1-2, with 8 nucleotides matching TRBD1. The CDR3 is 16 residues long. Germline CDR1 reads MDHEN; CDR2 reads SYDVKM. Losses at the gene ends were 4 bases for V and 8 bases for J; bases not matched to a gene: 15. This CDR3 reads CASSSLQGENHGGYTF. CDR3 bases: TGTGCCAGCAGTTCCCTACAGGGGGAGAATCACGGAGGCTACACCTTC.

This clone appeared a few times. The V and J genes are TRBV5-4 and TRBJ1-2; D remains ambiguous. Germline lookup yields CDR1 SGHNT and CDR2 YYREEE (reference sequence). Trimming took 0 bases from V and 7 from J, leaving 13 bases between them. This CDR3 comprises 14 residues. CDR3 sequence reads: CASSLEGRRFGYTF. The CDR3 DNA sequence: TGTGCCAGCAGCTTGGAGGGAAGGAGGTTTGGCTACACCTTC.

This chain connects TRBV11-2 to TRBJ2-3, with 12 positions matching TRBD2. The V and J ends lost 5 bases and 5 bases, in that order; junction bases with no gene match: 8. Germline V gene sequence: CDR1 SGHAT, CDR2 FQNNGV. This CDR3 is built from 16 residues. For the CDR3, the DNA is TGTGCCAGCAGCCACGGACTAGCGGGGCACGGAGATACGCAGTATTTT. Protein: CASSHGLAGHGDTQYF.

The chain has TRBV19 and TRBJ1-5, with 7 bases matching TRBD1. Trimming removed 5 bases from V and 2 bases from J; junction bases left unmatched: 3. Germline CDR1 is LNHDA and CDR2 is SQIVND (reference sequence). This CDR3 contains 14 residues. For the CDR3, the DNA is TGTGCCAGTAGTTCTACAGGGGGCAATCAGCCCCAGCATTTT. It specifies CASSSTGGNQPQHF.

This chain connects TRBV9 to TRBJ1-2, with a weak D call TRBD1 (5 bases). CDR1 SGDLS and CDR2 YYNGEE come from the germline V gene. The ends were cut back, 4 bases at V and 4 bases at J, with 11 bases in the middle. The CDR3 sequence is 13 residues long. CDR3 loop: CASSHGGFYGYTF. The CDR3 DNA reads TGTGCCAGCAGCCACGGGGGGTTCTATGGCTACACCTTC.